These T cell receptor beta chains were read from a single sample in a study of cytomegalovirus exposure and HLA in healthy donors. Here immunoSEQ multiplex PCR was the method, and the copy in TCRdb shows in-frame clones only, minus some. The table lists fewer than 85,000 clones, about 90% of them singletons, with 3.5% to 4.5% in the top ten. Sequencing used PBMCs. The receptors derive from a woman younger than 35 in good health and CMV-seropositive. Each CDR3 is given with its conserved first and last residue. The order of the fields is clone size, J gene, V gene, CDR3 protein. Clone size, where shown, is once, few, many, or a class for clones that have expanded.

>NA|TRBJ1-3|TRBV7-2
CASSLGTGVGNTIYF
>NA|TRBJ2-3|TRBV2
CASSFLRLAGGRDTQYF
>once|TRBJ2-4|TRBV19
CASSRWTSGRASGNIQYF
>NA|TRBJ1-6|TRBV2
CASRERQGDNSPLHF
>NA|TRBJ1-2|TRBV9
CASSVWDRGAYGYTF
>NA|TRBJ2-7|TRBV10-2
CASRETGSYEQYF
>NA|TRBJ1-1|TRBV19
CASSIGFDTEAFF
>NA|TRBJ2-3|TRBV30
CAWSVLGGGTDTQYF
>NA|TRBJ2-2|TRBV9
CASTETGGWTGELFF
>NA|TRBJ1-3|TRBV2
CASSSDRSSGNTIYF